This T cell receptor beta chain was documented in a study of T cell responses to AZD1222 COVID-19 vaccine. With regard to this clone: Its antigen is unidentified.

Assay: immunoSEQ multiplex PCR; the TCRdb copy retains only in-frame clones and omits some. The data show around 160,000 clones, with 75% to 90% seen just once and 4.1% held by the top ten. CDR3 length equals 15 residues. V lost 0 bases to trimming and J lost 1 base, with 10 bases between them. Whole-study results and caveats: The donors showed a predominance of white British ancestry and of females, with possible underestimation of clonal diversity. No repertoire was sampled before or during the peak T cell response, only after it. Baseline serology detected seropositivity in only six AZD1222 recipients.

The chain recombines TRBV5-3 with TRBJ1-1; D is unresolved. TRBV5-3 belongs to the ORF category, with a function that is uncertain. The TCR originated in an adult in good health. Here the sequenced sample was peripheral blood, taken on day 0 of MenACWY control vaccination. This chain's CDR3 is CARSLGLNQNTEAFF. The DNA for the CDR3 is TGTGCCAGAAGCTTGGGGTTGAATCAGAACACTGAAGCTTTCTTT.